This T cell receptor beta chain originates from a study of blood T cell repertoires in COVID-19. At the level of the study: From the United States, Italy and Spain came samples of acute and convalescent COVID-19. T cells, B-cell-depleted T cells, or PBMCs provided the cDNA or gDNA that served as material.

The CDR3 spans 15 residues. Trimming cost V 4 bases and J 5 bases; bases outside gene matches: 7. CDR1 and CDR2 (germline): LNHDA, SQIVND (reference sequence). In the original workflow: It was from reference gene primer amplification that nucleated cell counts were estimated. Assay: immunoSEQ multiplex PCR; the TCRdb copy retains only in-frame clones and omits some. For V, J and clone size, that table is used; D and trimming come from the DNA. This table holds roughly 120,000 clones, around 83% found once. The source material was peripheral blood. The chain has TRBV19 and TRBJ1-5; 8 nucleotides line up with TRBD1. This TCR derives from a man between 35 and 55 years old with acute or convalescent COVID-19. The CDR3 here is CASSRQGQEDQPQHF. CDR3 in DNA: TGTGCCAGTAGTAGACAGGGGCAGGAGGATCAGCCCCAGCATTTT. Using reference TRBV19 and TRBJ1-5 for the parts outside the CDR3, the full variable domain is DGGITQSPKYLFRKEGQNVTLSCEQNLNHDAMYWYRQDPGQGLRLIYYSQIVNDFQKGDIAEGYSVSREKKESFPLTVTSAQKNPTAFYLCASSRQGQEDQPQHFGDGTRLSIL.